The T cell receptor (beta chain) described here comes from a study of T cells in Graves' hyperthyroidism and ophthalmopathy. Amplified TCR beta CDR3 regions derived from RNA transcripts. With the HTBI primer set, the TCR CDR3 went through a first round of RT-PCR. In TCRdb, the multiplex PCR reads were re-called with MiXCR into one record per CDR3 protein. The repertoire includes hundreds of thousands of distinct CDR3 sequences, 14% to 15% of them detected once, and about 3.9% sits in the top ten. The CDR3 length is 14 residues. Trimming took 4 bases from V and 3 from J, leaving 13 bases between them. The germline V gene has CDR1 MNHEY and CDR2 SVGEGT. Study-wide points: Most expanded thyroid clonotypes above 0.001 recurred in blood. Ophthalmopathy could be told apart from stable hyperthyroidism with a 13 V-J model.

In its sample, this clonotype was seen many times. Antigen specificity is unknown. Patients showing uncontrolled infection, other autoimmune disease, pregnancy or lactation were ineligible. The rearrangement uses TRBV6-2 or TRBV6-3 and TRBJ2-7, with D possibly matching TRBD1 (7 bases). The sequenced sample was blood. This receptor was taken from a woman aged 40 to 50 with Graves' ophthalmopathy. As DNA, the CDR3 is TGTGCCAGCAGTTCCCCCCAGGGGGGCTACGAGCAGTACTTC. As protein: CASSSPQGGYEQYF.